These 25 T cell receptor beta chains originate from one sample sequenced in a study of cytomegalovirus exposure and HLA in healthy donors (dated 2017 in TCRdb). Preparation of the library involved the immunoSEQ multiplex PCR assay. TCRdb obtained this table from immuneACCESS and retained in-frame rearrangements with V and J assigned. These tables miss some clones; where compared with another copy, unresolved V genes account for less than half of the shortfall, and the remainder is unexplained. A total of about 98,000 clones appear in this sample, roughly 85% of them only once. The ten largest clones add up to 3% to 4.5% of the sample. Sequences were obtained from PBMCs. The receptors derive from a woman aged 30 to 39 in good health and CMV-seronegative.

This sequence joins TRBV11-2 and TRBJ2-7; 7 bases are shared with TRBD1. CDR1 and CDR2 (germline): SGHAT, FQNNGV. CDR3 size: 14 residues. The V gene end was trimmed by 6 bases and the J gene end by 8 bases; junction bases not matched to a gene: 13. The CDR3 region is CASSRRADRVKQYF. CDR3 bases: TGTGCCAGCAGTCGAAGGGCTGACAGGGTCAAGCAGTACTTC.

The CDR3 sequence is CASSWGTGSSGNTIYF. The CDR3 DNA sequence: TGCGCCAGCAGCTGGGGGACTGGAAGCTCTGGAAACACCATATATTTT. The chain carries TRBV5-1 and TRBJ1-3, with a possible D match to TRBD1 (5 bases). CDR1 and CDR2 from the germline V gene are SGHRS and YFSETQ. The CDR3 sequence is 16 residues long. V lost 3 bases and J 0 bases, leaving 13 bases between the germline ends.

Only a few counts were recorded for this clone. The CDR3 coding sequence is TGTGCCAGTAGTCTCGACAGTACCTACGAGCAGTACTTC. Translation gives CASSLDSTYEQYF. V gene TRBV19 combines with J gene TRBJ2-7; maybe TRBD1 (5 bases). The CDR3 covers 13 residues. CDR1 is LNHDA and CDR2 is SQIVND in the germline V gene (reference sequence). Trimming removed 5 bases at V and 2 bases at J, with 10 bases between.

The chain employs TRBV6-6 and TRBJ2-1, with 11 nucleotides matching TRBD2. The CDR3 length is 15 residues. Trimming cost V 0 bases and J 10 bases; bases outside gene matches: 5. CDR1 MNHNY and CDR2 SVGAGI come from the germline V gene (reference sequence). CDR3 protein: CASSYSSGGAGEQFF. CDR3 bases: TGTGCCAGCAGTTACTCTAGCGGGGGGGCCGGGGAGCAGTTCTTC.

The rearrangement joins TRBV5-1 to TRBJ1-1; D is uncertain. V shed 2 bases and J shed 0 bases, with 8 bases lying between them. Germline CDR1 and CDR2: SGHRS and YFSETQ. This CDR3 contains 14 residues. This CDR3 is CASSFLRMNTEAFF. The CDR3 DNA is TGCGCCAGCAGCTTTCTTAGAATGAACACTGAAGCTTTCTTT. Supplemented by reference TRBV5-1 and TRBJ1-1, the full variable domain reads KAGVTQTPRYLIKTRGQQVTLSCSPISGHRSVSWYQQTPGQGLQFLFEYFSETQRNKGNFPGRFSGRQFSNSRSEMNVSTLELGDSALYLCASSFLRMNTEAFFGQGTRLTVV.

A few counts support this clone. The chain carries TRBV5-5 and TRBJ1-4; TRBD1 matches 7 bases. Trimming cost V 1 base and J 8 bases; bases outside gene matches: 8. Germline CDR1 reads SGHKS; CDR2 reads YYEKEE (reference sequence). The CDR3 totals 15 residues. The CDR3 is CASSLFGTGEEKLFF. The CDR3 DNA follows: TGTGCCAGCAGCTTGTTCGGAACAGGGGAAGAAAAACTGTTTTTT.

This clone has just one count. The chain has TRBV5-1 and TRBJ1-6; weak D call: TRBD1 (5 bases). V lost 0 bases, J lost 15 bases, and 13 bases lay in between. The germline V gene has CDR1 SGHRS and CDR2 YFSETQ. The length of the CDR3 is 13 residues. In nucleotides, the CDR3 is TGCGCCAGCAGCTTGGCCTTAGGGCAGGGCCTCCACTTT. The encoded protein is CASSLALGQGLHF.

A note on this clone: At the DNA level, this CDR3 is encoded by other sequences in the same sample as well. The chain recombines TRBV5-1 with TRBJ1-1; D may be TRBD1 (5 bases). CDR3 length: 14 amino acids. V gave up 1 base and J gave up 5 bases, with 12 bases separating them. In germline, CDR1 is SGHRS, CDR2 YFSETQ. CDR3 DNA: TGCGCCAGCAGCTTGTTTCAGGGTGGGACTGAAGCTTTCTTT. It is translated as CASSLFQGGTEAFF.

This clone was found a few times. The chain recombines TRBV28 with TRBJ1-2, with D possibly being TRBD1 (5 bases). This CDR3 has 12 amino acids. Germline V gives CDR1 MDHEN, CDR2 SYDVKM. The V end was cut by 5 bases, the J end by 11 bases, with 15 bases between. The CDR3 reads CASSTAGLGYTF. CDR3 DNA: TGTGCCAGCAGTACCGCAGGGCTAGGTTACACCTTC.

The chain carries TRBV9 and TRBJ1-6; D is ambiguous. Germline CDR1 SGDLS, CDR2 YYNGEE. The CDR3 is 19 amino acids. V lost 3 bases and J 0 bases, leaving 19 bases between the germline ends. CDR3 loop: CASSASHKQDSSYNSPLHF. The CDR3 nucleotides are TGTGCCAGCAGCGCCAGCCATAAGCAGGATAGCTCCTATAATTCACCCCTCCACTTT.

This clone has ten or more counts. The chain recombines TRBV19 with TRBJ1-5, with D perhaps matching TRBD1 (5 bases). Germline CDR1 LNHDA, CDR2 SQIVND (reference sequence). With 6 bases removed from V and 4 bases from J, the gap between germline ends came to 16 bases. The CDR3 has 15 residues. The CDR3 DNA reads TGTGCCAGTAGCCCCAGGGTGGGTGGAAATCAGCCCCAGCATTTT. This encodes CASSPRVGGNQPQHF.

The V gene is TRBV28, the J gene TRBJ2-7, with TRBD2 matching over 7 bases. Germline V lookup: CDR1 MDHEN, CDR2 SYDVKM. The CDR3 runs to 14 residues. Germline trimming cut 7 bases from V and 3 bases from J; bases unmatched to any gene: 9. CDR3 nucleotide sequence: TGTGCCAGCACCCTAGGGACTACCGACTACGAGCAGTACTTC. Protein product: CASTLGTTDYEQYF.

J is TRBJ2-3 and V is TRBV29-1, with D perhaps matching TRBD1 (5 bases). Germline V gene sequence: CDR1 SQVTM, CDR2 ANQGSEA. The CDR3 is 13 amino acids. With 6 bases removed from V and 0 bases from J, the gap between germline ends came to 10 bases. CDR3 DNA sequence: TGCAGCGTCCGACAGCCCAGCACAGATACGCAGTATTTT. Translation: CSVRQPSTDTQYF.

The V call is TRBV28, the J call TRBJ2-1; 11 bases are shared with TRBD2. This CDR3 has 15 amino acids. CDR1 and CDR2 (germline): MDHEN, SYDVKM. Trimming took 6 bases from V and 8 from J; bases not matched to a gene: 9. The CDR3 is CASRTLAGGVHEQFF. CDR3 coding DNA: TGTGCCAGCAGAACTCTAGCGGGAGGTGTACATGAGCAGTTCTTC.

Only one count was recorded for this clone. The rearrangement joins TRBV18 to TRBJ1-4; D is perhaps TRBD1 (5 bases). The V end lost 2 bases, the J end lost 5 bases, and 9 bases lay between the germline ends. CDR1 and CDR2 (germline): KGHSH, LQKENI. This CDR3 comprises 14 residues. The DNA of the CDR3 is TGTGCCAGCTCACCAGAGTCAGGGAATGAAAAACTGTTTTTT. It translates to CASSPESGNEKLFF.

The gene calls are TRBV18 and TRBJ2-3; TRBD1 matches 9 bases. The CDR3 contains 16 residues. CDR1 is KGHSH, CDR2 LQKENI, per germline. J gave up 5 bases and V 1 base, and 7 bases lay outside the gene matches. DNA for the CDR3: TGTGCCAGCTCACCACTCCTAGGACAGGGGAAAGATACGCAGTATTTT. This translates into CASSPLLGQGKDTQYF. Based on the CDR3 plus reference TRBV18 and TRBJ2-3, the full variable domain is NAGVMQNPRHLVRRRGQEARLRCSPMKGHSHVYWYRQLPEEGLKFMVYLQKENIIDESGMPKERFSAEFPKEGPSILRIQQVVRGDSAAYFCASSPLLGQGKDTQYFGPGTRLTVL.

The rearrangement uses TRBV9 and TRBJ2-7; 10 positions agree with TRBD1. This CDR3 region has 14 residues. V lost 3 bases and J lost 4; bases outside the gene matches: 4. Germline values: CDR1 SGDLS, CDR2 YYNGEE. CDR3 sequence (DNA): TGTGCCAGCAGCGCGGGACAGGGGAAGTACGAGCAGTACTTC. Translated, it gives CASSAGQGKYEQYF.

The rearrangement joins TRBV27 to TRBJ2-7; 7 bases map to TRBD1. CDR1 and CDR2 from the germline V gene are MNHEY and SMNVEV (reference sequence). The CDR3 has 15 residues. The V and J ends lost 5 bases and 2 bases, in that order; junction bases with no gene match: 9. CDR3 DNA: TGTGCCAGCAGTCTTCACAGGGGAACTACCTACGAGCAGTACTTC. The encoded protein is CASSLHRGTTYEQYF.

This chain connects TRBV6-1 to TRBJ1-2; 9 positions agree with TRBD1. The CDR3 contains 13 residues. Germline CDR1 reads MNHNS; CDR2 reads SASEGT. The ends lost 5 bases at V and 6 bases at J; junction bases unmatched: 4. The CDR3 DNA reads as TGTGCCAGCAGTTGGACAGGGGTGGATGGCTACACCTTC. Protein: CASSWTGVDGYTF.

This chain links TRBV10-3 with TRBJ2-5; TRBD1 aligns across 8 bases. The germline gives CDR1 ENHRY, CDR2 SYGVKD. After removal of 10 bases from V and 4 bases from J, the junction contained 17 bases not matched to a gene. CDR3 size: 16 residues. The DNA of the CDR3 is TGTGCCACGGCACCGTCGACAGGGGCGTCAAGAGAGACCCAGTACTTC. This translates into CATAPSTGASRETQYF.

For the CDR3, the DNA is TGTGCCAGTAGTATAATGGCGGGCTACGAGCAGTACTTC. It is translated as CASSIMAGYEQYF. The rearrangement uses TRBV19 and TRBJ2-7, with D maybe TRBD2 (5 bases). Trimming cost V 2 bases and J 3 bases, with 8 bases left between them. This CDR3 is 13 amino acids long. Per germline, CDR1 LNHDA and CDR2 SQIVND (reference sequence). Filled out from reference TRBV19 and TRBJ2-7, the complete variable domain reads DGGITQSPKYLFRKEGQNVTLSCEQNLNHDAMYWYRQDPGQGLRLIYYSQIVNDFQKGDIAEGYSVSREKKESFPLTVTSAQKNPTAFYLCASSIMAGYEQYFGPGTRLTVT.

In its sample, this clone was seen once. Other nucleotide sequences in the sample specify the same CDR3. The chain couples TRBV20-1 to TRBJ2-7; no definite D call. CDR1 is DFQATT, CDR2 SNEGSKA, per germline (reference sequence). The germline V and J ends were trimmed by 3 bases and 5 bases, with 5 bases remaining between them. The CDR3 totals 10 residues. Written as DNA, the CDR3 is TGCAGTGCTAGGCGAAACGAGCAGTACTTC. It codes for CSARRNEQYF.

This chain links TRBV27 with TRBJ2-3; 9 nucleotides agree with TRBD2. The CDR3 length is 14 residues. Germline V gives CDR1 MNHEY, CDR2 SMNVEV (reference sequence). V shed 8 bases, J shed 1 base, and the junction held 4 bases outside the gene matches. The CDR3 bases are TGTGCCAGCGTAGAGCGGGGGGGCACAGATACGCAGTATTTT. Protein: CASVERGGTDTQYF.

V usage is TRBV7-2 and J usage is TRBJ1-5; the D is unclear. V lost 1 base, J lost 3 bases, and 13 bases lay in between. Germline lookup yields CDR1 SGHTA and CDR2 FQGNSA. This CDR3 is 16 amino acids long. The CDR3 sequence is CASSLGRRDFNQPQHF. DNA for the CDR3: TGTGCCAGCAGCTTAGGGAGGAGAGACTTCAATCAGCCCCAGCATTTT.

This clone has only one observation. The CDR3 is CASSLTFRGETQYF. CDR3 bases: TGTGCCAGCAGCTTAACGTTCAGGGGTGAGACCCAGTACTTC. The J gene is TRBJ2-5, the V gene TRBV7-3; D may be TRBD1 (6 bases). CDR1 SGHTA and CDR2 FQGTGA come from the germline V gene. The V and J ends lost 0 bases and 5 bases respectively, with 10 bases between them. This CDR3 has 14 amino acids. Together with reference TRBV7-3 and TRBJ2-5, the CDR3 gives the full variable domain: GAGVSQTPSNKVTEKGKYVELRCDPISGHTALYWYRQSLGQGPEFLIYFQGTGAADDSGLPNDRFFAVRPEGSVSTLKIQRTERGDSAVYLCASSLTFRGETQYFGPGTRLLVL.